The clone carrying this T cell receptor beta chain was recorded a few times. CDR1 is SGHTA, CDR2 FQGNSA, per germline. V was pared by 3 bases and J by 6 bases, with 12 bases between. The CDR3 extends over 15 amino acids. Amplified regions were TCR beta CDR3 sequences from RNA transcripts. The study used the HTBI primer set for a first-round RT-PCR of the TCR CDR3. TCRdb fed the multiplex PCR reads into MiXCR, producing one record per CDR3 protein. The table shows roughly 250,000 distinct CDR3 sequences, with over 20% occurring only once. This sample stems from a study of T cells in Graves' hyperthyroidism and ophthalmopathy.

The receptor was derived from a man aged 25-45 years with Graves' ophthalmopathy. The genes are TRBV7-2 and TRBJ1-6; tentatively, D is TRBD1 (6 bases). Sequencing input: blood. The CDR3: CASSLMGQLNSPLHF. The DNA for the CDR3 is TGTGCCAGCAGCTTGATGGGACAACTTAATTCACCCCTCCACTTT.